The rows below give T cell receptor beta chains drawn from one sample of a study of siplizumab effects on memory and regulatory T cells. Here immunoSEQ multiplex PCR was the method, and the copy in TCRdb shows in-frame clones only, minus some. The sample carries approximately 98,000 clones, about 94% recorded once. The sequencing sample was made of non-Treg CD4+ T cells sorted from blood. These receptors were collected from a human donor in good health. Both conserved end residues are part of each CDR3. The D gene is left open where the match is weak. Only part of the rows carry a size: once, few, many, or a class if the clone is expanded.

size: NA
V: TRBV9
J: TRBJ2-2
D: NA
CDR3: CASSPKLRTANTGELFF
DNA: TGTGCCAGCAGTCCAAAGTTAAGGACAGCTAACACCGGGGAGCTGTTTTTT

size: NA
V: TRBV7-8
J: TRBJ2-3
D: TRBD1
CDR3: CASSLATLGTASEDTQYF
DNA: TGTGCCAGCAGCTTAGCCACCCTCGGGACAGCGAGCGAGGATACGCAGTATTTT

size: medium-sized
V: TRBV7-2
J: TRBJ1-2
D: NA
CDR3: CASSFVGGGDYGYTF
DNA: TGTGCCAGCAGCTTTGTAGGAGGGGGAGACTATGGCTACACCTTC

size: NA
V: TRBV10-3
J: TRBJ2-1
D: TRBD2
CDR3: CAIKDSGAGDVDEQFF
DNA: TGTGCCATCAAAGACAGCGGGGCGGGAGATGTCGATGAGCAGTTCTTC

size: NA
V: TRBV30
J: TRBJ2-5
D: NA
CDR3: CAWRGRTDLGTQYF
DNA: TGTGCCTGGAGGGGTCGGACGGACTTGGGGACCCAGTACTTC

size: NA
V: TRBV6-1
J: TRBJ2-7
D: TRBD1
CDR3: CASRSPGQGTYEQYF
DNA: TGTGCCAGCAGAAGTCCTGGACAGGGCACCTACGAGCAGTACTTC

size: NA
V: TRBV20-1
J: TRBJ1-2
D: NA
CDR3: CSAPDRGYTF
DNA: TGCAGTGCCCCCGACCGGGGCTACACCTTC

size: NA
V: TRBV28
J: TRBJ2-3
D: NA
CDR3: CASSLLKGVSDTQYF
DNA: TGTGCCAGCAGTTTACTGAAGGGGGTGTCGGATACGCAGTATTTT

size: NA
V: TRBV5-1
J: TRBJ2-5
D: NA
CDR3: CASSLQEAQYF
DNA: TGCGCCAGCAGCTTACAAGAGGCCCAGTACTTC

size: NA
V: TRBV5-1
J: TRBJ2-3
D: TRBD2
CDR3: CASSPSRGAGPTDTQYF
DNA: TGCGCCAGCAGCCCGAGTCGAGGAGCGGGACCCACAGATACGCAGTATTTT

size: NA
V: TRBV15
J: TRBJ2-2
D: NA
CDR3: CATSRDAISRRIGELFF
DNA: TGTGCCACCAGCAGAGACGCTATTAGTCGGAGAATCGGGGAGCTGTTTTTT

size: once
V: TRBV5-4
J: TRBJ2-1
D: NA
CDR3: CASSAYNEQFF
DNA: TGTGCCAGCAGCGCTTACAATGAGCAGTTCTTC

size: NA
V: TRBV11-2
J: TRBJ2-1
D: NA
CDR3: CASSLAVTSRKQFF
DNA: TGTGCCAGCAGCTTAGCAGTTACTAGCAGGAAGCAGTTCTTC

size: NA
V: TRBV5-1
J: TRBJ2-1
D: TRBD2
CDR3: CASSLSAGVQFF
DNA: TGCGCCAGCAGCTTGTCGGCGGGAGTGCAGTTCTTC

size: NA
V: TRBV28
J: TRBJ2-3
D: NA
CDR3: CASGSVTTTDTQYF
DNA: TGTGCCAGCGGGAGCGTTACGACCACAGATACGCAGTATTTT

size: NA
V: TRBV19
J: TRBJ2-1
D: TRBD2
CDR3: CATRRALAAMYEQFF
DNA: TGTGCCACCCGACGTGCTCTAGCGGCCATGTATGAGCAGTTCTTC

size: NA
V: TRBV7-9
J: TRBJ2-3
D: NA
CDR3: CASSPWDADTQYF
DNA: TGTGCCAGCAGCCCTTGGGACGCGGATACGCAGTATTTT

size: NA
V: TRBV9
J: TRBJ2-7
D: NA
CDR3: CASSVAGTPNSYEQYF
DNA: TGTGCCAGCAGCGTAGCTGGGACACCGAACTCCTACGAGCAGTACTTC

size: once
V: TRBV5-8
J: TRBJ1-6
D: NA
CDR3: CAGSSSYNSPLHF
DNA: TGTGCCGGCTCGAGCTCCTATAATTCACCCCTCCACTTT

size: NA
V: TRBV4-1
J: TRBJ2-1
D: TRBD2
CDR3: CASSQTSGGYNEQFF
DNA: TGCGCCAGCAGCCAAACTAGCGGGGGTTACAATGAGCAGTTCTTC

size: NA
V: TRBV27
J: TRBJ1-1
D: NA
CDR3: CASRPLADTEAFF
DNA: TGTGCCAGCAGACCTTTGGCCGACACTGAAGCTTTCTTT

size: NA
V: TRBV5-4
J: TRBJ2-3
D: TRBD1
CDR3: CASSPHRDRATNTQYF
DNA: TGTGCCAGCAGCCCACACCGGGACAGGGCCACAAATACGCAGTATTTT

size: once
V: TRBV5-1
J: TRBJ2-6
D: NA
CDR3: CASSLTGNNVLTF
DNA: TGCGCCAGCAGCTTGACTGGTAACAACGTCCTGACTTTC

size: NA
V: TRBV6-1
J: TRBJ2-5
D: NA
CDR3: CASSVGTSQETQYF
DNA: TGTGCCAGCAGTGTCGGGACCAGTCAAGAGACCCAGTACTTC

size: NA
V: TRBV19
J: TRBJ2-1
D: NA
CDR3: CASRPWLWDSYNEQFF
DNA: TGTGCCAGTAGACCATGGCTATGGGACTCCTACAATGAGCAGTTCTTC

size: few
V: TRBV28
J: TRBJ1-1
D: NA
CDR3: CASSPPRSILTEAFF
DNA: TGTGCCAGCAGCCCTCCTAGGTCGATACTCACTGAAGCTTTCTTT

size: NA
V: TRBV5-1
J: TRBJ2-4
D: TRBD2
CDR3: CASSEVAGDIQYF
DNA: TGCGCCAGCAGTGAGGTAGCGGGAGACATTCAGTACTTC

size: NA
V: TRBV27
J: TRBJ1-6
D: TRBD1
CDR3: CASTRKGQGGNSPLHF
DNA: TGTGCCAGCACACGAAAAGGACAGGGGGGAAATTCACCCCTCCACTTT

size: NA
V: TRBV19
J: TRBJ1-1
D: NA
CDR3: CASTTEVGFAFF
DNA: TGTGCCAGTACCACTGAAGTCGGTTTTGCTTTCTTT

size: NA
V: TRBV28
J: TRBJ1-5
D: NA
CDR3: CASSFRLPNQPQHF
DNA: TGTGCCAGCAGTTTTCGACTCCCAAATCAGCCCCAGCATTTT

size: NA
V: TRBV2
J: TRBJ1-1
D: TRBD1
CDR3: CASSEAGGATEAFF
DNA: TGTGCCAGCAGTGAAGCAGGGGGCGCGACTGAAGCTTTCTTT

size: NA
V: TRBV7-2
J: TRBJ2-7
D: TRBD1
CDR3: CASSATGGNYEQYF
DNA: TGTGCCAGCAGCGCGACAGGGGGCAACTACGAGCAGTACTTC

size: NA
V: TRBV27
J: TRBJ2-1
D: TRBD2
CDR3: CASSRGLAGNEQFF
DNA: TGTGCCAGCAGCCGCGGACTAGCGGGCAATGAGCAGTTCTTC

size: NA
V: TRBV18
J: TRBJ1-2
D: TRBD1
CDR3: CASSPPGQGRYGYTF
DNA: TGTGCCAGCTCACCCCCCGGACAGGGGAGGTATGGCTACACCTTC

size: NA
V: TRBV6-6
J: TRBJ2-7
D: TRBD2
CDR3: CASNLAGSTYEQYF
DNA: TGTGCCAGCAATCTAGCGGGAAGCACCTACGAGCAGTACTTC

size: few
V: TRBV2
J: TRBJ2-7
D: TRBD2
CDR3: CAGESGRARYEQYF
DNA: TGTGCCGGGGAGAGCGGGAGGGCCAGATACGAGCAGTACTTC

size: NA
V: TRBV5-1
J: TRBJ2-1
D: TRBD2
CDR3: CASSFLGTSGRLGGSYNEQFF
DNA: TGCGCCAGCAGCTTCCTCGGGACTAGCGGGAGACTGGGGGGTTCCTACAATGAGCAGTTCTTC